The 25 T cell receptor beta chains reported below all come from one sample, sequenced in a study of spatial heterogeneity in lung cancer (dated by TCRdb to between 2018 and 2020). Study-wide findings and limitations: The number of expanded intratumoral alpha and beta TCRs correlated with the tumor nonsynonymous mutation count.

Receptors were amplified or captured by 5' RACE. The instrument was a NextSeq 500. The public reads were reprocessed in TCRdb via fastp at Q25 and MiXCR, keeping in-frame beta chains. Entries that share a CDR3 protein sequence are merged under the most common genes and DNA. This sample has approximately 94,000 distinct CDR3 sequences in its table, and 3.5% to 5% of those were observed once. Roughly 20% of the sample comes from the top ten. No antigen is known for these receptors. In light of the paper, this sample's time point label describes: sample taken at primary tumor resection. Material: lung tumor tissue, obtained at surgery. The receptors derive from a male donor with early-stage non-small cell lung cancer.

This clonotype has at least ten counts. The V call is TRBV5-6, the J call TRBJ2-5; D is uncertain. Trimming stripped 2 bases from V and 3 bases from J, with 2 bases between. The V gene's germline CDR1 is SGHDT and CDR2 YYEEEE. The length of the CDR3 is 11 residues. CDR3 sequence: CASSFEETQYF. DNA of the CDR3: TGTGCCAGCAGCTTTGAAGAGACCCAGTACTTC.

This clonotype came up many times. The CDR3 coding sequence is TGTGCCAGCAGTTCCCCTGGTATCTCCTACGAGCAGTACTTC. The encoded protein is CASSSPGISYEQYF. This chain links TRBV28 with TRBJ2-7; D unresolved. Germline-derived CDR1 and CDR2 are MDHEN and SYDVKM. Trimming took off 4 bases at V and 0 bases at J, with 10 bases between the two ends. The CDR3 length is 14 residues.

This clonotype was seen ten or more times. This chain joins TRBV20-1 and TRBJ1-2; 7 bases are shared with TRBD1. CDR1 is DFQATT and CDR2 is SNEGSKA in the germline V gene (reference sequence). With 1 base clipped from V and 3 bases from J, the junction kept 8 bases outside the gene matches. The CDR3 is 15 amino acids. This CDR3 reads CSARASTGQDYGYTF. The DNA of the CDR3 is TGCAGTGCTAGAGCTTCGACAGGGCAGGACTATGGCTACACCTTC.

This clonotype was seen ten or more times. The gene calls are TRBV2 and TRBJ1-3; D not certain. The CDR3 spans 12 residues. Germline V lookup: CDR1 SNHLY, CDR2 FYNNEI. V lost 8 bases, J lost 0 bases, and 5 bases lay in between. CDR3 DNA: TGTGCCAGCCGCCTCTCTGGAAACACCATATATTTT. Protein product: CASRLSGNTIYF.

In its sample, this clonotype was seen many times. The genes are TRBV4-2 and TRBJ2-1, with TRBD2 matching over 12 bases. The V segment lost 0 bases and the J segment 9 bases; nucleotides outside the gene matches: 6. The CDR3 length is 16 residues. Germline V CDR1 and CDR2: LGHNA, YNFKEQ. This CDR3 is CASSQDQRLAGVEQFF. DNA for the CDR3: TGTGCCAGCAGCCAAGATCAGAGACTAGCGGGAGTTGAGCAGTTCTTC.

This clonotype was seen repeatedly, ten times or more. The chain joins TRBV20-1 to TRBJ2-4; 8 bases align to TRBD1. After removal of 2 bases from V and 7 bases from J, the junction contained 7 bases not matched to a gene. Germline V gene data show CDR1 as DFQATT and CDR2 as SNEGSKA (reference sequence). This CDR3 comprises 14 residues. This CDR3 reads CSARNHRDRNIQYF. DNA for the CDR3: TGCAGTGCTAGAAACCACCGGGACAGGAACATTCAGTACTTC.

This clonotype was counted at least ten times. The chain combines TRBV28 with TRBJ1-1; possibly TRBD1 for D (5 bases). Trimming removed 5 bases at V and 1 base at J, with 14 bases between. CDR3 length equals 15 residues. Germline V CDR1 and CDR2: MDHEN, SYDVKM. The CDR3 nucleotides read TGTGCCAGCAGTCCCCACGGGACGGGGAACACTGAAGCTTTCTTT. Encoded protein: CASSPHGTGNTEAFF.

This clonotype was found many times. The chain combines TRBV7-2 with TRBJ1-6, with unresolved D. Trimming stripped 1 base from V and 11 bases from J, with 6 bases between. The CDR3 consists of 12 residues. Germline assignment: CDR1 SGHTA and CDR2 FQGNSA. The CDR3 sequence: CASSLGVPPLHF. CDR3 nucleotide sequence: TGTGCCAGCAGCTTAGGGGTCCCACCCCTCCACTTT.

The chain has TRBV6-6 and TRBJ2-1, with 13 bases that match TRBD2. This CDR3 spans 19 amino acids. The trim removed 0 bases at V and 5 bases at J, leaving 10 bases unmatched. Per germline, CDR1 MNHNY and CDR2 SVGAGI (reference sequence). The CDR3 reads CASSYSVTWTSGSHNEQFF. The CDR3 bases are TGTGCCAGCAGTTACTCCGTTACATGGACTAGCGGGAGCCACAATGAGCAGTTCTTC.

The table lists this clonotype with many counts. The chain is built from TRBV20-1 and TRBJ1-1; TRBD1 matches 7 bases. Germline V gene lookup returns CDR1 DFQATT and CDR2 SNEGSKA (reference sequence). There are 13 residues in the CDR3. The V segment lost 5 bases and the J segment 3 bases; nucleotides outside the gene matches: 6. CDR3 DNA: TGCAGTGCTCGACAGGGTTTATACACTGAAGCTTTCTTT. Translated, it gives CSARQGLYTEAFF.

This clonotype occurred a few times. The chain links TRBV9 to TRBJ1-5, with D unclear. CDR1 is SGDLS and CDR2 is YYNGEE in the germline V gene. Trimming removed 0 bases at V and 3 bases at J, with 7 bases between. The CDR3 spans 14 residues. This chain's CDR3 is CASSVGRTNQPQHF. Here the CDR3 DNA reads TGTGCCAGCAGCGTAGGTCGGACCAATCAGCCCCAGCATTTT.

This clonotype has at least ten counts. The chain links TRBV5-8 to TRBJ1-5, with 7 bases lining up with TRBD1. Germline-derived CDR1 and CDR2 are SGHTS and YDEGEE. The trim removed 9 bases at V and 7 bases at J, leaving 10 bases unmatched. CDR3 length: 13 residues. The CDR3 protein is CATTEEGGQPQHF. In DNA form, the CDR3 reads TGTGCCACCACGGAGGAAGGGGGCCAGCCCCAGCATTTT.

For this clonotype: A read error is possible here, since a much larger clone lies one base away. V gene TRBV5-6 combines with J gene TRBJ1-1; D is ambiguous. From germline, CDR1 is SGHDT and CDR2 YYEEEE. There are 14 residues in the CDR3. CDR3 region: CASSFGQLNTDAFF. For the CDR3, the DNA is TGTGCCAGCAGCTTTGGGCAGCTTAACACTGATGCTTTCTTT.

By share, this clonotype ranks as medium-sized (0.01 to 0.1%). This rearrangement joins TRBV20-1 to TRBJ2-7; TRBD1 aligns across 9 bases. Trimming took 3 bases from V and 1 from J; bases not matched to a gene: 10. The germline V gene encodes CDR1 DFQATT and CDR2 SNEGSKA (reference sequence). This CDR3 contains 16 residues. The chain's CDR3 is CSASPGQGYTSYEQYF. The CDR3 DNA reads TGCAGTGCTAGTCCGGGACAGGGCTATACATCCTACGAGCAGTACTTC.

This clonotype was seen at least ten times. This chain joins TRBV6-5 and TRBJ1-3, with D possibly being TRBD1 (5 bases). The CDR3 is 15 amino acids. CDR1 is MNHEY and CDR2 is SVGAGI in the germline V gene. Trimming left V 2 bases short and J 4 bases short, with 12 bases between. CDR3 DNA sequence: TGTGCCAGCAGTTACGGAGGGACGGCAGGAAACACCATATATTTT. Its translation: CASSYGGTAGNTIYF.

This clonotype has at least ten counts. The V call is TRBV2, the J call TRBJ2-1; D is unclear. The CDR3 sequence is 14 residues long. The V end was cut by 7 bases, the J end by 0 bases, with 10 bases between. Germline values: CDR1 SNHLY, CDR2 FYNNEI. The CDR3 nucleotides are TGTGCCAGCACCCCAGACCCCTCCTACAATGAGCAGTTCTTC. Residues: CASTPDPSYNEQFF. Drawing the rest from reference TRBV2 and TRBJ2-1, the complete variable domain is EPEVTQTPSHQVTQMGQEVILRCVPISNHLYFYWYRQILGQKVEFLVSFYNNEISEKSEIFDDQFSVERPDGSNFTLKIRSTKLEDSAMYFCASTPDPSYNEQFFGPGTRLTVL.

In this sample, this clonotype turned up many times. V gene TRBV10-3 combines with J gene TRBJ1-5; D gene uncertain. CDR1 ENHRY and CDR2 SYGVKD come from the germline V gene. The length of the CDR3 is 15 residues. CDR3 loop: CATRQAQRGNQPQHF. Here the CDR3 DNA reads TGTGCGACCAGGCAGGCACAGCGCGGCAATCAGCCCCAGCATTTT.

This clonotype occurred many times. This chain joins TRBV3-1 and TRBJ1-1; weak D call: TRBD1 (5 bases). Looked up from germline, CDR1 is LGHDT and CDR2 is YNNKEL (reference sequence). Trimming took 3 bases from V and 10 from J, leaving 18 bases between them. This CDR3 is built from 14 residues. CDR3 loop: CASSQGRTSVRAFF. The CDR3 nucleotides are TGTGCCAGCAGCCAGGGACGGACGTCAGTAAGAGCTTTCTTT. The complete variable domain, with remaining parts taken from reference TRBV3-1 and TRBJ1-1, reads DTAVSQTPKYLVTQMGNDKSIKCEQNLGHDTMYWYKQDSKKFLKIMFSYNNKELIINETVPNRFSPKSPDKAHLNLHINSLELGDSAVYFCASSQGRTSVRAFFGQGTRLTVV.

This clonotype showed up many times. The CDR3 DNA is TGTGCCAGCAGCTCCACTACAGATCAGCCCCAGCATTTT. This codes for CASSSTTDQPQHF. This rearrangement joins TRBV11-2 to TRBJ1-5; D not certain. Germline CDR1 and CDR2: SGHAT and FQNNGV. CDR3 length equals 13 residues. V was clipped by 4 bases and J by 5 bases, with 9 bases between them.

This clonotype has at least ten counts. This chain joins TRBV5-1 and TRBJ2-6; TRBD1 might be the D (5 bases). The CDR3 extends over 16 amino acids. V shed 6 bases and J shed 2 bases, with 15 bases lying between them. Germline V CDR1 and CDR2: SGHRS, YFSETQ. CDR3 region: CASTPLEGAGANVLTF. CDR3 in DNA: TGCGCCAGCACCCCCCTCGAAGGGGCTGGGGCCAACGTCCTGACTTTC.

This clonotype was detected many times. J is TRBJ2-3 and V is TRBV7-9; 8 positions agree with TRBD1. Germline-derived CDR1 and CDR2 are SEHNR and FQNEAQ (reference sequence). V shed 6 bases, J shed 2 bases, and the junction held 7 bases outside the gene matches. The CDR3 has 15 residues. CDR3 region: CASSPGQVFTDTQYF. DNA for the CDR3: TGTGCCAGCAGTCCGGGACAGGTCTTCACAGATACGCAGTATTTT. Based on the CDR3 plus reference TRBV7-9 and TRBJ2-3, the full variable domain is DTGVSQNPRHKITKRGQNVTFRCDPISEHNRLYWYRQTLGQGPEFLTYFQNEAQLEKSRLLSDRFSAERPKGSFSTLEIQRTEQGDSAMYLCASSPGQVFTDTQYFGPGTRLTVL.

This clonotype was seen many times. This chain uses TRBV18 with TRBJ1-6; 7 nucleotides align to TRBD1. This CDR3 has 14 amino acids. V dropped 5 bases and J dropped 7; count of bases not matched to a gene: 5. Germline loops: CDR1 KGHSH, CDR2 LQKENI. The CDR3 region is CASSTDRENSPLHF. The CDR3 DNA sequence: TGTGCCAGCTCAACAGACAGGGAGAATTCACCCCTCCACTTT.

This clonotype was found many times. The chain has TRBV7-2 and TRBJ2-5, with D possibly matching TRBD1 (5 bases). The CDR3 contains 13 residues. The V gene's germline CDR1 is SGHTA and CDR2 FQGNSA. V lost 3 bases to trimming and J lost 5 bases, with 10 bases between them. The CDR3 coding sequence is TGTGCCAGCAGCTTTGTAGGGGTTGAGACCCAGTACTTC. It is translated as CASSFVGVETQYF. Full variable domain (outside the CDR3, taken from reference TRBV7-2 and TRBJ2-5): GAGVSQSPSNKVTEKGKDVELRCDPISGHTALYWYRQSLGQGLEFLIYFQGNSAPDKSGLPSDRFSAERTGGSVSTLTIQRTQQEDSAVYLCASSFVGVETQYFGPGTRLLVL.

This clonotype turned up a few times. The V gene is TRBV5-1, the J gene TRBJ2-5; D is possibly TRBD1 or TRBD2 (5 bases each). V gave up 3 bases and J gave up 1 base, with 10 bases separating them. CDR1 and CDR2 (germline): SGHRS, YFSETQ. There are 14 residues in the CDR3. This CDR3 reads CASSSLGTQETQYF. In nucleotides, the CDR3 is TGCGCCAGCAGCTCCTTGGGGACCCAAGAGACCCAGTACTTC.

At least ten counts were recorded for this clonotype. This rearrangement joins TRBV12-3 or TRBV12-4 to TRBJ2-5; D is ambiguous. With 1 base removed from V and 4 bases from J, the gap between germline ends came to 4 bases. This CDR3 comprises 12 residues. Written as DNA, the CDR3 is TGTGCCAGCAGTTTAGTCCGAGAGACCCAGTACTTC. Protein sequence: CASSLVRETQYF.